The 16 T cell receptor beta chains given below trace back to one sample, sequenced in a study of siplizumab effects on memory and regulatory T cells. Generated by immunoSEQ multiplex PCR, the TCRdb table keeps only in-frame clones and is missing some. The data hold about 110,000 clones, with about nine tenths observed a single time. The sample consisted of CD4+ T cells sorted from blood. Receptors were obtained from a human donor in good health.

Regarding this clone: The junction and the germline gene differ at one end; a read error may be behind it. The sample carries other DNA sequences with the same CDR3. The chain joins TRBV6-5 to TRBJ1-2; TRBD1 aligns across 8 bases. Looked up from germline, CDR1 is MNHEY and CDR2 is SVGAGI. The CDR3 consists of 12 residues. The CDR3 DNA is TGTGCCAGCAGTCCCGGACAGGGACGCTATACCTTC. Translated, it gives CASSPGQGRYTF.

The chain has TRBV18 and TRBJ1-4; D remains unclear. This CDR3 comprises 14 residues. Trimming removed 1 base from V and 5 bases from J, with 8 bases in between. Germline V gene sequence: CDR1 KGHSH, CDR2 LQKENI. CDR3 residues: CASSPQRANEKLFF. The CDR3 DNA reads as TGTGCCAGCTCACCACAACGAGCGAATGAAAAACTGTTTTTT.

This clone occurred once. The chain joins TRBV19 to TRBJ2-5, with 7 bases that match TRBD1. The tail of the sequence fits TRBJ2-7 better, so the J call may be wrong. Germline loops: CDR1 LNHDA, CDR2 SQIVND (reference sequence). CDR3 size: 13 residues. The CDR3 DNA sequence: TGTGCCACCGCAAAGGGGGCTTATGGCGAGCAGTACTTC. This encodes CATAKGAYGEQYF.

The chain is built from TRBV7-9 and TRBJ1-4; TRBD1 aligns across 8 bases. Germline lookup yields CDR1 SEHNR and CDR2 FQNEAQ (reference sequence). This CDR3 contains 15 residues. V trimming: 4 bases; J trimming: 6 bases; junction bases outside the gene matches: 7. The CDR3 DNA follows: TGTGCCAGCAGCTATGGACAGGGAGGAGATGAAAAACTGTTTTTT. Amino acids: CASSYGQGGDEKLFF.

The chain recombines TRBV27 with TRBJ1-1; TRBD1 is a possible D gene (6 bases). This CDR3 region has 13 residues. Trimming removed 5 bases from V and 12 bases from J, with 19 bases in between. The germline V gene has CDR1 MNHEY and CDR2 SMNVEV (reference sequence). For the CDR3, the DNA is TGTGCCAGCAGTGCGGTCCAGGGGAAAGTTCCTTTCTTT. Translating it yields CASSAVQGKVPFF.

DNA of the CDR3: TGTGCCAGCATGATCGGCGGGAGGGCTAGGAACAATGAGCAGTTCTTC. This encodes CASMIGGRARNNEQFF. The chain employs TRBV7-2 and TRBJ2-1, with 9 nucleotides matching TRBD2. This CDR3 has 16 residues. V lost 7 bases and J lost 5; bases outside the gene matches: 12. The germline V gene encodes CDR1 SGHTA and CDR2 FQGNSA.

The V gene is TRBV6-5, the J gene TRBJ2-5; D may be TRBD1 (5 bases). Germline lookup yields CDR1 MNHEY and CDR2 SVGAGI. This CDR3 comprises 13 residues. Trimming pared 6 bases from V and 5 bases from J, leaving 13 bases between. CDR3 in amino acids: CASSLGVLETQYF. CDR3 in DNA: TGTGCCAGCAGCCTAGGGGTGCTGGAGACCCAGTACTTC.

The chain combines TRBV29-1 with TRBJ2-1, with 10 bases aligning to TRBD2. The CDR3 runs to 14 residues. V lost 4 bases and J lost 10; bases outside the gene matches: 10. Germline V gene sequence: CDR1 SQVTM, CDR2 ANQGSEA. The CDR3 loop is CSVAVQRGGLEQFF. The CDR3 DNA follows: TGCAGCGTTGCAGTGCAGCGGGGGGGCCTCGAGCAGTTCTTC.

Only one count was recorded for this clone. The CDR3 sequence: CASSSLGTSGNTIYF. CDR3 DNA sequence: TGTGCCAGCAGCTCCCTCGGGACATCTGGAAACACCATATATTTT. This chain uses TRBV7-9 with TRBJ1-3; weak D call: TRBD1 (6 bases). Between the trimmed V and J ends, which lost 4 bases and 1 base, there was a span of 11 bases. The length of the CDR3 is 15 residues. From germline, CDR1 is SEHNR and CDR2 FQNEAQ (reference sequence). Filled out from reference TRBV7-9 and TRBJ1-3, the complete variable domain reads DTGVSQNPRHKITKRGQNVTFRCDPISEHNRLYWYRQTLGQGPEFLTYFQNEAQLEKSRLLSDRFSAERPKGSFSTLEIQRTEQGDSAMYLCASSSLGTSGNTIYFGEGSWLTVV.

The chain links TRBV5-4 to TRBJ2-2; no definite D call. The CDR3 sequence is 14 residues long. Trimming took 1 base from V and 6 from J, leaving 10 bases between them. Germline values: CDR1 SGHNT, CDR2 YYREEE (reference sequence). CDR3 DNA: TGTGCCAGCAGCTTGCTAGTTGAGTCCGGGGAGCTGTTTTTT. Translating gives CASSLLVESGELFF.

The count of this clone is one. Written as DNA, the CDR3 is TGCGCCAGCAGTCAATGTGGGAGTACAGATACGCAGTATTTT. It yields the protein CASSQCGSTDTQYF. The chain joins TRBV23-1 to TRBJ2-3, with D perhaps matching TRBD2 (5 bases). TRBV23-1 is an ORF, with its function uncertain. CDR3 length: 14 residues. The V end lost 1 base, the J end lost 3 bases, and 8 bases lay between the germline ends.

V and J are TRBV18 and TRBJ2-7, with a possible D match to TRBD2 (5 bases). V lost 4 bases and J 0 bases, leaving 10 bases between the germline ends. From germline, CDR1 is KGHSH and CDR2 LQKENI. This CDR3 is 14 amino acids long. This CDR3 is CASSLERNSYEQYF. For the CDR3, the DNA is TGTGCCAGCTCACTAGAGCGGAACTCCTACGAGCAGTACTTC.

The V and J genes are TRBV19 and TRBJ1-5, with D unresolved. The CDR3 extends over 14 amino acids. The germline V gene has CDR1 LNHDA and CDR2 SQIVND (reference sequence). V shed 4 bases and J shed 1 base, with 8 bases lying between them. CDR3 sequence reads: CASSTLGSNQPQHF. DNA of the CDR3: TGTGCCAGTAGTACGTTGGGCAGCAATCAGCCCCAGCATTTT.

This chain links TRBV6-1 with TRBJ2-1, with 13 positions matching TRBD2. The CDR3 is 17 residues long. The V segment lost 0 bases and the J segment 5 bases; nucleotides outside the gene matches: 4. From germline, CDR1 is MNHNS and CDR2 SASEGT. CDR3 in DNA: TGTGCCAGCAGTGAAGCCGGGACTAGCGGGATTCACAATGAGCAGTTCTTC. Its translation: CASSEAGTSGIHNEQFF.

V and J are TRBV5-1 and TRBJ2-3; 8 bases are a match to TRBD2. There are 16 residues in the CDR3. The J segment lost 3 bases and the V segment lost 4 bases, leaving 10 bases of the junction unmatched. From germline, CDR1 is SGHRS and CDR2 YFSETQ. The CDR3 nucleotides are TGCGCCAGCAGCAGTAACGAGCGGGAGTTGACAGATACGCAGTATTTT. It is translated as CASSSNERELTDTQYF.

The chain carries TRBV5-4 and TRBJ2-5; 12 nucleotides match TRBD2. J lost 2 bases, V lost 5 bases, and 7 bases had no gene match. This CDR3 is built from 16 residues. Germline V gene sequence: CDR1 SGHNT, CDR2 YYREEE (reference sequence). CDR3: CASSIGLAGPQETQYF. Written as DNA, the CDR3 is TGTGCCAGCAGTATTGGACTAGCGGGACCTCAAGAGACCCAGTACTTC.